This TCR beta chain was obtained from a study of cytomegalovirus exposure and HLA in healthy donors. Study observations and caveats: Per published reports, the classifier diagnosed cytomegalovirus status with high specificity and sensitivity.

Germline lookup yields CDR1 SNHLY and CDR2 FYNNEI. V dropped 7 bases and J dropped 6; count of bases not matched to a gene: 8. CDR3 length equals 15 residues. This clone came up once. The antigen is unknown. Everyone who donated was a healthy bone marrow donor. PCR amplification relied on 60 Vbeta primers (plus 13 Jbeta primers). As processed by the authors: A later analysis counted 80 million or so unique TCR beta chains, some 11 million shared. Libraries were prepared by immunoSEQ multiplex PCR; TCRdb keeps only in-frame clonotypes and omits some of them. That table gives V, J and clone size, and the DNA gave D and trimming. The table lists roughly 92,000 clones, about four fifths of them singletons.

Sequencing was done on a sample of PBMCs. This clonotype was sampled from a man aged 50 or older in good health and CMV-seropositive. The V and J genes are TRBV2 and TRBJ2-2, with 10 bases lining up with TRBD2. CDR3 sequence reads: CASTPTSGGAGELFF. As DNA, the CDR3 is TGTGCCAGCACCCCGACGAGCGGGGGGGCCGGGGAGCTGTTTTTT. Looking up the rest from reference TRBV2 and TRBJ2-2 gives the full variable domain: EPEVTQTPSHQVTQMGQEVILRCVPISNHLYFYWYRQILGQKVEFLVSFYNNEISEKSEIFDDQFSVERPDGSNFTLKIRSTKLEDSAMYFCASTPTSGGAGELFFGEGSRLTVL.